Below, one T cell receptor beta chain is given with its context. The data were taken from a study of blood T cell repertoires in COVID-19. Looking at the study overall: Samples representing acute and convalescent COVID-19 were sourced from the United States, Italy and Spain. Sources were T cells, B-cell-depleted T cells, or PBMCs; the material itself was cDNA or gDNA.

The CDR3 has 15 residues. Germline V gene sequence: CDR1 SGHAT, CDR2 FQNNGV. V lost 4 bases, J lost 0 bases, and 12 bases lay in between. Produced via immunoSEQ multiplex PCR; TCRdb's table is partial and in-frame only. This sample has some 160,000 clones, with about nine tenths found just once. J is TRBJ1-1 and V is TRBV11-2; D is perhaps TRBD1 (6 bases). The sample consisted of peripheral blood. This clonotype originated in a man between 18 and 35 years old with acute or convalescent COVID-19. CDR3 nucleotide sequence: TGTGCCAGCAGCTATTCCGGGACATTGAACACTGAAGCTTTCTTT. It is translated as CASSYSGTLNTEAFF. The whole variable domain, filled in from reference TRBV11-2 and TRBJ1-1, reads EAGVAQSPRYKIIEKRQSVAFWCNPISGHATLYWYQQILGQGPKLLIQFQNNGVVDDSQLPKDRFSAERLKGVDSTLKIQPAKLEDSAVYLCASSYSGTLNTEAFFGQGTRLTVV.